This T cell receptor (beta chain) was captured by sequencing in a study of cytomegalovirus exposure and HLA in healthy donors. Study conclusions and caveats: A later analysis appeared to link common viral pathogens to several of the most significant clusters. The sole available immune exposure information was CMV serostatus. In presence/absence analyses, roughly uniform sequencing depth across donors was assumed. V- and J-gene trimming in TCR beta was tied to a missense DCLRE1C variant by an analysis performed later.

With 60 Vbeta and 13 Jbeta primers, the PCR was carried out. The method was immunoSEQ multiplex PCR; TCRdb's version includes in-frame clones alone and lacks a portion of them. The table records 65,000 or so clones, around 73% of them present only once. Deletions cut 3 bases from V and 0 bases from J, with 11 bases between. The CDR3 extends over 15 amino acids. Germline V lookup: CDR1 MNHEY, CDR2 SMNVEV (reference sequence). A note on this clone: Antigen unknown.

The rearrangement links TRBV27 to TRBJ1-1; a possible D gene is TRBD1 (5 bases). The receptor was derived from a girl aged 10-17 years in good health and CMV-seropositive. The sequencing sample was made of PBMCs. CDR3 region: CASSLKRGMNTEAFF. The CDR3 nucleotides are TGTGCCAGCAGTTTGAAAAGGGGCATGAACACTGAAGCTTTCTTT.